Below, 15 T cell receptor beta chains from the same sample are listed, as sequenced in a study of beta chain features in type 1 diabetes. The whole isolated RNA underwent reverse transcription, so sequencing captured expressed TCRB transcripts. Assay used: immunoSEQ multiplex PCR; TCRdb lists only in-frame clones, some missing. Of 200,000 to 300,000 clones in the sample, 27% were seen once. The sequenced sample consisted of central memory CD4+ T cells from blood. Receptor source: a young man in good health.

This clone was seen only a few times. Different DNA sequences within this sample yield the same CDR3. The rearrangement joins TRBV19 to TRBJ2-2; D call uncertain. This CDR3 is 14 amino acids long. Germline loops: CDR1 LNHDA, CDR2 SQIVND (reference sequence). The V end was cut by 6 bases, the J end by 2 bases, with 10 bases between. The chain's CDR3 is CASRLRGNTGELFF. CDR3 coding DNA: TGTGCCAGTAGACTCCGAGGTAACACCGGGGAGCTGTTTTTT.

This clone was detected a few times. This rearrangement joins TRBV29-1 to TRBJ2-5, with no clear D. The V gene's germline CDR1 is SQVTM and CDR2 ANQGSEA. The V end was cut by 7 bases, the J end by 5 bases, with 20 bases between. The CDR3 loop spans 14 amino acids. The CDR3 nucleotides read TGCAGCGGCTCTGCAGCTTCCCGAGTGGAGACCCAGTACTTC. Amino acid sequence: CSGSAASRVETQYF.

The chain carries TRBV9 and TRBJ2-2, with 12 bases lining up with TRBD2. The germline CDR1 and CDR2 sequences are SGDLS and YYNGEE. The CDR3 is made up of 18 amino acids. The ends lost 4 bases at V and 0 bases at J; junction bases unmatched: 7. This CDR3 reads CASSLGLAGHPNTGELFF. DNA of the CDR3: TGTGCCAGCAGCCTAGGACTAGCGGGGCATCCGAACACCGGGGAGCTGTTTTTT.

The chain uses TRBV29-1 and TRBJ1-1; D gene uncertain. Trimming removed 3 bases at V and 4 bases at J, with 12 bases between. The CDR3 length is 13 residues. Germline V gene data show CDR1 as SQVTM and CDR2 as ANQGSEA. The CDR3 DNA is TGCAGCGTTGATCCCCTAGGGCTCACTGAAGCTTTCTTT. It translates to CSVDPLGLTEAFF.

This clone came up a few times. V and J are TRBV18 and TRBJ2-7; D ambiguous. Trimming cost V 3 bases and J 3 bases, with 9 bases left between them. Germline V gene sequence: CDR1 KGHSH, CDR2 LQKENI. The CDR3 length is 13 residues. For the CDR3, the DNA is TGTGCCAGCTCACCTGGTCTTTACTACGAGCAGTACTTC. As protein: CASSPGLYYEQYF.

The chain carries TRBV5-6 and TRBJ1-1, with 12 positions matching TRBD1. Per the germline V gene, CDR1 is SGHDT and CDR2 is YYEEEE. The CDR3 runs to 17 residues. Germline trimming cut 4 bases from V and 1 base from J; bases unmatched to any gene: 8. The CDR3 DNA reads as TGTGCCAGCAGCCGTGGGACAGGGGGCTTTAAGAACACTGAAGCTTTCTTT. This translates into CASSRGTGGFKNTEAFF. Drawing the rest from reference TRBV5-6 and TRBJ1-1, the complete variable domain is DAGVTQSPTHLIKTRGQQVTLRCSPKSGHDTVSWYQQALGQGPQFIFQYYEEEERQRGNFPDRFSGHQFPNYSSELNVNALLLGDSALYLCASSRGTGGFKNTEAFFGQGTRLTVV.

Only a few counts were recorded for this clone. This chain uses TRBV7-2 with TRBJ1-2; D possibly corresponds to TRBD1 (5 bases). V lost 1 base to trimming and J lost 5 bases, with 14 bases between them. Germline V gene lookup returns CDR1 SGHTA and CDR2 FQGNSA. This CDR3 has 15 amino acids. Here the CDR3 DNA reads TGTGCCAGCAGCTTAGTGGCGGGGGAGGAATATGGCTACACCTTC. Translating it yields CASSLVAGEEYGYTF. The whole variable domain, remainder taken from reference TRBV7-2 and TRBJ1-2, is GAGVSQSPSNKVTEKGKDVELRCDPISGHTALYWYRQSLGQGLEFLIYFQGNSAPDKSGLPSDRFSAERTGGSVSTLTIQRTQQEDSAVYLCASSLVAGEEYGYTFGSGTRLTVV.

V and J are TRBV6-1 and TRBJ2-1, with 8 nucleotides matching TRBD2. After removal of 5 bases from V and 4 bases from J, the junction contained 7 bases not matched to a gene. Germline V gives CDR1 MNHNS, CDR2 SASEGT. The CDR3 is made up of 15 amino acids. The CDR3 spells CASSTWTSSYNEQFF. Here the CDR3 DNA reads TGTGCCAGCAGTACCTGGACTAGCAGTTACAATGAGCAGTTCTTC.

The chain links TRBV28 to TRBJ1-5, with 9 nucleotides matching TRBD1. From germline, CDR1 is MDHEN and CDR2 SYDVKM. This CDR3 has 15 amino acids. Germline trimming cut 4 bases from V and 1 base from J; bases unmatched to any gene: 2. This CDR3 is CASSSGTGSNQPQHF. The CDR3 DNA reads as TGTGCCAGCAGTTCCGGGACAGGGAGCAATCAGCCCCAGCATTTT.

At least ten counts were recorded for this clone. The rearrangement uses TRBV5-1 and TRBJ2-5; 8 bases match TRBD2. Germline CDR1 is SGHRS and CDR2 is YFSETQ. The CDR3 covers 14 residues. The V segment lost 4 bases and the J segment 4 bases; nucleotides outside the gene matches: 6. The CDR3 sequence: CASSPSAGGETQYF. In nucleotides, the CDR3 is TGCGCCAGCAGCCCCTCGGCGGGGGGAGAGACCCAGTACTTC. Supplemented by reference TRBV5-1 and TRBJ2-5, the full variable domain reads KAGVTQTPRYLIKTRGQQVTLSCSPISGHRSVSWYQQTPGQGLQFLFEYFSETQRNKGNFPGRFSGRQFSNSRSEMNVSTLELGDSALYLCASSPSAGGETQYFGPGTRLLVL.

Comments on this clone: A far larger clone lies a single base away; this is likely a read error. This sequence joins TRBV11-2 and TRBJ2-1; D is possibly TRBD2 (7 bases). Germline-derived CDR1 and CDR2 are SGHAT and FQNNGV. Trimming shortened V by 4 bases and J by 2 bases, and 18 bases separated the two germline ends. The length of the CDR3 is 17 residues. The CDR3 DNA is TGTGCCAGCAGCTCGTCCATGGGCGGGGGCGCCTACAATGAGCAGTTCTTC. The encoded protein is CASSSSMGGGAYNEQFF.

V is TRBV6-5 and J is TRBJ2-3, with TRBD1 matching over 7 bases. Germline CDR1 and CDR2: MNHEY and SVGAGI. The CDR3 has 14 amino acids. V lost 5 bases and J lost 2; bases outside the gene matches: 4. Here the CDR3 reads CASSRQGFTDTQYF. In DNA, the CDR3 is TGTGCCAGCAGTCGACAGGGATTCACAGATACGCAGTATTTT.

A single count supports this clone. This sequence joins TRBV11-2 and TRBJ2-1; 7 positions match TRBD1. The germline V gene has CDR1 SGHAT and CDR2 FQNNGV. The CDR3 runs to 15 residues. V shed 8 bases and J 6 bases; nucleotides not matched to a gene: 13. In DNA, the CDR3 is TGTGCCAGCGGACGAGCACTTGAGGGGGCCAATGAGCAGTTCTTC. This translates into CASGRALEGANEQFF. The variable domain in full, with the rest retrieved from reference TRBV11-2 and TRBJ2-1, is EAGVAQSPRYKIIEKRQSVAFWCNPISGHATLYWYQQILGQGPKLLIQFQNNGVVDDSQLPKDRFSAERLKGVDSTLKIQPAKLEDSAVYLCASGRALEGANEQFFGPGTRLTVL.

Only a few counts were recorded for this clone. The V and J genes are TRBV28 and TRBJ2-7; TRBD2 agrees at 7 bases. Germline V CDR1 and CDR2: MDHEN, SYDVKM. The CDR3 covers 15 residues. With 2 bases clipped from V and 2 bases from J, the junction kept 6 bases outside the gene matches. Here the CDR3 reads CASSLSGASAYEQYF. The CDR3 region has the DNA TGTGCCAGCAGTTTAAGCGGGGCGAGCGCCTACGAGCAGTACTTC.

The chain combines TRBV16 with TRBJ1-2; 7 bases are shared with TRBD1. CDR1 and CDR2 (germline): KGHSY, FQNENV. J gave up 4 bases and V 1 base, and 6 bases lay outside the gene matches. The CDR3 extends over 15 amino acids. Written as DNA, the CDR3 is TGTGCCAGCAGCCAATGGAGGGACAGCTTCTATGGCTACACCTTC. Amino acids: CASSQWRDSFYGYTF.